This T cell receptor beta chain appears in the sequencing data of a study of blood T cell repertoires in COVID-19 (dated by TCRdb to 2019 to 2021). The study in broad terms: Collaborator samples came from the United States, Italy and Spain and covered acute and convalescent phases of COVID-19. The material from the prospective study consisted of cDNA or gDNA derived from T cells, B-cell-depleted T cells, or PBMCs. The dataset comprised deeply sampled blood TCRbeta repertoires from subjects exposed to, actively infected with, or recovered from COVID-19. The repertoires were released in a freely available public database meant as a resource for research on the immune response to SARS-CoV-2. The samples were drawn from the first 160 participants of the ongoing ImmuneRACE study and from 1,254 subjects provided by 6 global collaborators. Nearly every sample came with metadata listing a de-identified subject ID, COVID-19 status, age in years and sex. Where available, HLA class I and class II types were obtained from metadata supplied by the sample provider rather than from assay-based typing.

Trimming leaves V shorter by 6 bases and J shorter by 7 bases, with the junction holding 5 bases beyond the gene matches. CDR3 length: 13 amino acids, cysteine to phenylalanine. Solely the CDR3 DNA is kept, with 39 bases framed from the first base. CDR1 and CDR2 were assigned from the germline V gene as MNHEY and SVGEGT. TCRbeta CDR3 regions were amplified from genomic DNA by means of the immunoSEQ Assay, a bias-controlled multiplex PCR. As for the authors' bioinformatics: The number of nucleated cells in each sample was estimated from the amplification of reference gene primers within the assay. To quantify the absolute abundance of each unique TCRbeta CDR3 rearrangement, sequence reads were collapsed and filtered. For each sample, productive Simpson clonality was calculated by taking the square root of Simpson's diversity index across productive rearrangements. TCRdb re-hosts the immuneACCESS table, in-frame sequences only. Its copies lack some clones; in the studies checked, an unresolved V gene accounts for under half of them, and the cause for the rest is not known. That table is the source of V, J and clone size, and D and trimming were worked out from the DNA. The sample data list approximately 200,000 clones, and around 84% of these were observed just once. The top ten hold about 10% of the sample.

In the case of this clone: The antigen it binds to is not known. Base qualities are not recorded, but no much larger clone differs from it by a single base.

One collaborating source in Seattle enrolled patients while the patients were actively infected and followed the patients over time throughout the course of disease. Collaborating institutions collected whole blood in K2EDTA tubes following their own protocols. For TCRbeta analysis, collaborator samples were shipped as frozen whole blood, as isolated PBMCs, or as DNA extracted from either sample type. Findings and caveats that apply to the study as a whole: The quantity of clinical and demographic metadata differed by source and by participant and was supplied without curation.

The sequence derives from a woman older than 75 with COVID-19, enrolled during active disease. Sequences were obtained from peripheral blood. The chain uses TRBV6-2 or TRBV6-3 and TRBJ2-1; a stretch of 8 junction bases matches TRBD2. The nucleotides read TGTGCCAGCAGCAGACTAGCGAGTAATGAGCAGTTCTTC. This encodes CASSRLASNEQFF.